The present entry profiles one TCR beta chain with its context. Its antigen is unidentified. The data were obtained in a study of graft-versus-host responses after intestinal transplantation. Across the whole study: Among the recipients, transplants were multivisceral, liver-intestinal, or isolated intestinal. Every recipient underwent anti-thymocyte globulin induction, then tacrolimus and steroids for roughly three years. General study findings and limits: Peak GvH clone levels in circulation were associated with early post-transplant HvG declines.

CDR1 is GTSNPN and CDR2 is SVGIG in the germline V gene (reference sequence). CDR3 length: 16 amino acids. V shed 7 bases, J shed 0 bases, and the junction held 8 bases outside the gene matches. Generated by immunoSEQ multiplex PCR, the TCRdb table keeps only in-frame clones and is missing some. The top ten hold about 3.5% of the sample, which has tens of thousands of clones, less than 90% seen once. The V call is TRBV30, the J call TRBJ1-4; 10 nucleotides align to TRBD1. The sequencing here drew on PBMCs, taken more than 950 days after transplant. The clonotype comes from a human patient who received an intestinal transplant, so some T cells may come from the graft donor. The CDR3 DNA is TGTGCCTCGGACAGGGGGGGACAAGCAACTAATGAAAAACTGTTTTTT. Amino acid sequence: CASDRGGQATNEKLFF.